This TCR beta chain was profiled in a study of a mutant IDH1 vaccine in newly diagnosed glioma. Study-level information: Previous treatment comprised radiotherapy, temozolomide, or both, mostly both. Study-wide points: Among top peripheral T cell clonotypes, changes seemed unrelated to pseudoprogression. The vaccine induced immune responses, and these occurred in around 93% of patients.

Indicated time point: baseline, week 1 (first vaccination visit). Indicated treatment: pre-vaccination baseline after standard-of-care therapy. V was cut by 11 bases and J by 1 base, with 8 bases left in between. From germline, CDR1 is WNHNN and CDR2 SYGVQD (reference sequence). This CDR3 has 12 amino acids. TCRdb's table, derived via immunoSEQ multiplex PCR, lists solely in-frame clones and lacks some. The table lists about 34,000 clones, 65% to 80% of them singletons. As to this clone: The antigen remains undetermined.

The specimen comprised peripheral blood mononuclear cells (PBMCs), sampled from a glioma patient treated with radiotherapy, temozolomide or both. The chain is built from TRBV10-1 and TRBJ2-2; the D gene is possibly TRBD1 (6 bases). The sequence was collected from a man aged 45-65 years with glioma. Some clones in this sample may be carry-over from other donors' samples. In DNA, the CDR3 is TGCGCCGAACAGGGGAACACCGGGGAGCTGTTTTTT. Translating gives CAEQGNTGELFF.